This T cell receptor (beta chain) derives from a study of cytomegalovirus exposure and HLA in healthy donors. General study results and limits: Reports described diagnosis of cytomegalovirus status by the classifier as highly specific and sensitive. A few chains tied to CMV proved CMV antigen-specific in vitro. The investigators catalogued 150 to 200 TCR beta chains as cytomegalovirus-associated.

About this clone itself: The antigen remains unidentified.

The J segment lost 4 bases and the V segment lost 4 bases, leaving 13 bases of the junction unmatched. In germline, CDR1 is SGHNT, CDR2 YENEEA. The CDR3 consists of 17 residues. Using immunoSEQ multiplex PCR, the repertoire was profiled, and TCRdb retains in-frame clones only, with some absent. The sample has tens of thousands of clones, 90% to 97% seen once. The TCR comes from a woman aged 18-29 years in good health and CMV-seronegative. What was sequenced was PBMCs. The chain links TRBV11-3 to TRBJ2-1; 7 bases are shared with TRBD2. CDR3 DNA sequence: TGTGCCAGCAGCTCAAGCCCCGGACCGGGAGGATACAATGAGCAGTTCTTC. This encodes CASSSSPGPGGYNEQFF.